Included here is one TCR beta chain sequence, with context. This entry belongs to a study of T cell responses to AZD1222 COVID-19 vaccine. This table comes from immunoSEQ multiplex PCR, and its TCRdb copy is limited to in-frame clones, with some not included. The data contain 80,000 to 100,000 clones, about 89% of them singletons. The CDR3 totals 15 residues. CDR1 and CDR2 from the germline V gene are KGHSH and LQKENI. The V and J ends lost 2 bases and 2 bases respectively, with 7 bases between them. The sequence was obtained from an adult who received the AZD1222 COVID-19 vaccine. The chain is built from TRBV18 and TRBJ2-6; perhaps TRBD1 as D (6 bases). Material: peripheral blood, obtained 28 days after the second AZD1222 dose. The CDR3 DNA follows: TGTGCCAGCTCACCAGGGGGCACTGGGGCCAACGTCCTGACTTTC. Protein product: CASSPGGTGANVLTF. The variable domain in full, with the rest retrieved from reference TRBV18 and TRBJ2-6, is NAGVMQNPRHLVRRRGQEARLRCSPMKGHSHVYWYRQLPEEGLKFMVYLQKENIIDESGMPKERFSAEFPKEGPSILRIQQVVRGDSAAYFCASSPGGTGANVLTFGAGSRLTVL.